This T cell receptor (beta chain) was identified in a study of cytomegalovirus exposure and HLA in healthy donors. Background on the study: A subsequent analysis reported that the 95 to 150 validation repertoires were produced on the same platform that had also been used for the roughly 670 first-cohort repertoires.

Study results and caveats: Researchers catalogued over 150 TCR beta chains as cytomegalovirus-associated. Many donors shared some public TCRs, even though most TCR sequences were rare.

The donors were part of the approximately 120-subject validation cohort, which stood apart from the roughly 670-subject first cohort. This clone showed up just a few times. Its antigen is unknown. Profiled with immunoSEQ multiplex PCR; TCRdb holds only in-frame clones, not every one. Altogether a few hundred thousand clones are present, approximately 83% being singletons, with the ten largest covering about 14%. The CDR3 loop spans 18 amino acids. Trimming pared 6 bases from V and 0 bases from J, leaving 18 bases between. Germline CDR1 SEHNR, CDR2 FQNEAQ (reference sequence). The TCR comes from a woman aged 30 to 39 in good health and CMV-seropositive. V is TRBV7-9 and J is TRBJ2-6; tentative D call: TRBD2 (6 bases). The material sequenced was PBMCs. CDR3 coding DNA: TGTGCCAGCAGGTCGGGGGACCCCCGCTCCTCTGGGGCCAACGTCCTGACTTTC. This codes for CASRSGDPRSSGANVLTF. Combining the CDR3 with reference TRBV7-9 and TRBJ2-6 gives the whole variable domain DTGVSQNPRHKITKRGQNVTFRCDPISEHNRLYWYRQTLGQGPEFLTYFQNEAQLEKSRLLSDRFSAERPKGSFSTLEIQRTEQGDSAMYLCASRSGDPRSSGANVLTFGAGSRLTVL.